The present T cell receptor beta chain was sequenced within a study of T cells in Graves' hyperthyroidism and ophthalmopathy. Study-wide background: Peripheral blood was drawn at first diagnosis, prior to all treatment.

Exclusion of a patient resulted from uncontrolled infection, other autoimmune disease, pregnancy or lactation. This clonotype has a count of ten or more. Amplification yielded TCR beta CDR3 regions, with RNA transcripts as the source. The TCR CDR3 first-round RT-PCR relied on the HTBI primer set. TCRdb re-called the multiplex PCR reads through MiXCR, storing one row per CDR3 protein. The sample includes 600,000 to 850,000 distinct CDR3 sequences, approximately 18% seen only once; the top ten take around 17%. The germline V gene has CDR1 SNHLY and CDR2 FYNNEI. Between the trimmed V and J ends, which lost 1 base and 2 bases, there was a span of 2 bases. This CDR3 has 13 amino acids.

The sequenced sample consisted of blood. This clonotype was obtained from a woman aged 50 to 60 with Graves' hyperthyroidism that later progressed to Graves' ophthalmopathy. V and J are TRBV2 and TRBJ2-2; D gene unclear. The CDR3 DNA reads TGTGCCAGCAGTGAAGAAAACACCGGGGAGCTGTTTTTT. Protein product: CASSEENTGELFF.